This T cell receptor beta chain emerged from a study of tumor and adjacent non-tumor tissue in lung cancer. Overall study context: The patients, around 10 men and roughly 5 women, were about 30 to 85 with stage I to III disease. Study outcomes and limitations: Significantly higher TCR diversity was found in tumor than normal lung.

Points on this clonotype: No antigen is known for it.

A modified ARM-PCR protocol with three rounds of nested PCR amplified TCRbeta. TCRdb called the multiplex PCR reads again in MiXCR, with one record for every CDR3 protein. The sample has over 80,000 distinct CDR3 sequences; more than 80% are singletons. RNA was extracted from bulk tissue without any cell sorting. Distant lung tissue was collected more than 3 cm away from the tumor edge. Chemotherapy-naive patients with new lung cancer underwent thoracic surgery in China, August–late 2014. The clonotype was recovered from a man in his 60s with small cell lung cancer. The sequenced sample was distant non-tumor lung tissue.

The CDR3 region has the DNA TGTAGCGTACGGACCGTGGGAAACGAGCAGTACGTC. Protein sequence: CSVRTVGNEQYV. The chain is built from TRBV29-1 and TRBJ2-7; D possibly corresponds to TRBD2 (5 bases). Germline CDR1 SQVTM, CDR2 ANQGSEA. The CDR3 contains 12 residues.